This T cell receptor (beta chain) stems from a study of cytomegalovirus exposure and HLA in healthy donors. General study results and limits: Later analysis placed DRB1 highest and HLA-C lowest in TCR association rates, which differed by HLA locus. Several of the most significant clusters appeared linked to common viral pathogens, based on a later analysis.

Primers: 60 Vbeta forward and 13 Jbeta reverse. Repertoires were generated with immunoSEQ multiplex PCR, while TCRdb's copy carries only in-frame clones and drops some. This table holds around 200,000 clones, roughly three quarters found once. The CDR3 is 16 amino acids. The V and J ends lost 4 bases and 5 bases, in that order; junction bases with no gene match: 4. The germline V gene has CDR1 SGHDT and CDR2 YYEEEE. Remarks on this clone: Its specificity is not known.

Specimen: PBMCs. This clonotype was obtained from a man aged 50-59 years in good health and CMV-seronegative. The V and J genes are TRBV5-6 and TRBJ2-4; 15 bases map to TRBD2. CDR3 in amino acids: CASSPGLAGGENIQYF. The CDR3 nucleotides are TGTGCCAGCAGCCCGGGACTAGCGGGAGGTGAAAACATTCAGTACTTC.